A selection of T cell receptor beta chains follows, all from one sample in a study of blood T cell repertoires in COVID-19. Assay: immunoSEQ multiplex PCR; the TCRdb copy retains only in-frame clones and omits some. This sample has approximately 250,000 clones, with around four fifths found just once. The material sequenced was peripheral blood. The receptors here all came from a woman aged 60-75 years with active or convalescent COVID-19. The CDR3 runs from the conserved cysteine through the conserved F or W. Fields, in order: V gene, clone size, D gene, J gene, CDR3 protein, CDR3 DNA. A D gene is named only where the DNA matches it firmly. Size tells how often a clone was seen (once, few, many) or the class of an expanded clone, and some rows leave it out.

v_call: TRBV10-3; clone_size: -; d_call: -; j_call: TRBJ1-3; cdr3_aa: CASTGPSGNTIYF; cdr3_nt: TGTGCCTCCACAGGGCCCTCTGGAAACACCATATATTTT
v_call: TRBV19; clone_size: -; d_call: -; j_call: TRBJ2-6; cdr3_aa: CASSLQSGANVLTF; cdr3_nt: TGTGCCAGTAGTCTGCAGTCTGGGGCCAACGTCCTGACTTTC
v_call: TRBV6-5; clone_size: -; d_call: -; j_call: TRBJ2-1; cdr3_aa: CASSSPTTSSYNEQFF; cdr3_nt: TGTGCCAGCAGTTCTCCTACTACCAGCTCCTACAATGAGCAGTTCTTC
v_call: TRBV19; clone_size: few; d_call: -; j_call: TRBJ2-1; cdr3_aa: CASSVSGESWQFF; cdr3_nt: TGTGCCAGTAGTGTTTCGGGGGAGTCGTGGCAGTTCTTC
v_call: TRBV19; clone_size: -; d_call: TRBD1; j_call: TRBJ1-5; cdr3_aa: CASSNLPGQGYQPQHF; cdr3_nt: TGTGCCAGTAGTAACCTACCGGGACAGGGGTATCAGCCCCAGCATTTT
v_call: TRBV19; clone_size: once; d_call: -; j_call: TRBJ1-2; cdr3_aa: CASSILTGRYGYTF; cdr3_nt: TGTGCCAGTAGTATATTGACAGGCCGCTATGGCTACACCTTC
v_call: TRBV30; clone_size: -; d_call: TRBD1; j_call: TRBJ1-4; cdr3_aa: CAWSLKGAPEKLFF; cdr3_nt: TGTGCCTGGAGTCTCAAGGGGGCGCCGGAAAAACTGTTTTTT
v_call: TRBV11-3; clone_size: -; d_call: TRBD2; j_call: TRBJ2-1; cdr3_aa: CASSLRLAGARNEQFF; cdr3_nt: TGTGCCAGCAGCCTCCGACTAGCGGGGGCTCGGAATGAGCAGTTCTTC
v_call: TRBV7-2; clone_size: -; d_call: TRBD1; j_call: TRBJ2-1; cdr3_aa: CASSGTGTPYNEQFF; cdr3_nt: TGTGCCAGCAGCGGGACAGGGACCCCCTACAATGAGCAGTTCTTC
v_call: TRBV11-3; clone_size: -; d_call: -; j_call: TRBJ2-7; cdr3_aa: CASSSDTYEQYF; cdr3_nt: TGTGCCAGCAGCTCGGACACCTACGAGCAGTACTTC
v_call: TRBV2; clone_size: -; d_call: -; j_call: TRBJ2-1; cdr3_aa: CASSVGGSTYNEQFF; cdr3_nt: TGTGCCAGCAGTGTTGGAGGGAGCACGTACAATGAGCAGTTCTTC